This T cell receptor beta chain was obtained from a study of T cells in Graves' hyperthyroidism and ophthalmopathy. Study conclusions and caveats: Using 13 V-J features, a model discriminated ophthalmopathy from stable hyperthyroidism.

TCR beta CDR3 region amplification was performed from RNA transcripts. The study used the HTBI primer set for a first-round RT-PCR of the TCR CDR3. TCRdb re-called the multiplex PCR reads with MiXCR, one entry per CDR3 protein. The sample lists about 300,000 distinct CDR3 sequences; approximately 13% were seen once. This clonotype came up a few times. The antigen is not known. The germline gives CDR1 MNHNS, CDR2 SASEGT. The CDR3 length is 15 residues. The V end was cut by 8 bases, the J end by 0 bases, with 17 bases between. The genes are TRBV6-1 and TRBJ2-7; perhaps TRBD2 as D (5 bases). The sequence was collected from a woman in her thirties or forties with Graves' hyperthyroidism. Sequencing was carried out using blood. The CDR3 DNA reads as TGTGCCAGCCTTGTGAGAGGGCTCCCCTCCTACGAGCAGTACTTC. Encoded protein: CASLVRGLPSYEQYF.